A single sample gave rise to the 4 T cell receptor beta chains below, sequenced in a study of blood T cell repertoires in COVID-19. Only in-frame clones appear in the TCRdb table, and some are missing; sequencing was by immunoSEQ multiplex PCR. The table shows about 100,000 clones, with around nine tenths occurring only once. Sequences were obtained from peripheral blood. These receptors were obtained from a middle-aged man with acute or convalescent COVID-19.

The chain couples TRBV30 to TRBJ2-7; 7 bases line up with TRBD1. V dropped 3 bases and J dropped 5; count of bases not matched to a gene: 13. The CDR3 extends over 15 amino acids. The germline gives CDR1 GTSNPN, CDR2 SVGIG (reference sequence). The CDR3 DNA reads as TGTGCCTGGAGCCGACAGGGTTTTAGTCTGAACGAGCAGTACTTC. Encoded protein: CAWSRQGFSLNEQYF.

This chain uses TRBV18 with TRBJ2-5; 7 bases align to TRBD1. The CDR3 is made up of 17 amino acids. J gave up 2 bases and V 6 bases, and 15 bases lay outside the gene matches. CDR1 is KGHSH, CDR2 LQKENI, per germline. DNA of the CDR3: TGTGCCAGCTCCCGGATGATGACAGGGACGTGGCAAGAGACCCAGTACTTC. Translation gives CASSRMMTGTWQETQYF.

The DNA of the CDR3 is TGCGCCAGCAGCCCCGGAGTAGCGGGAGGTCAAGAGACCCAGTACTTC. Encoded protein: CASSPGVAGGQETQYF. The chain uses TRBV5-1 and TRBJ2-5, with TRBD2 matching 10 bases. This CDR3 region has 16 residues. The V gene's germline CDR1 is SGHRS and CDR2 YFSETQ. V was pared by 4 bases and J by 2 bases, with 8 bases of the junction left unmatched. Full variable domain (outside the CDR3, taken from reference TRBV5-1 and TRBJ2-5): KAGVTQTPRYLIKTRGQQVTLSCSPISGHRSVSWYQQTPGQGLQFLFEYFSETQRNKGNFPGRFSGRQFSNSRSEMNVSTLELGDSALYLCASSPGVAGGQETQYFGPGTRLLVL.

Here the CDR3 DNA reads TGTGCCAGTGGGGGACAGGTGTACTCTGGAAACACCATATATTTT. It yields the protein CASGGQVYSGNTIYF. The chain employs TRBV19 and TRBJ1-3, with TRBD1 matching over 8 bases. V was clipped by 8 bases and J by 0 bases; unmatched bases: 6. Germline V gene lookup returns CDR1 LNHDA and CDR2 SQIVND (reference sequence). The CDR3 totals 15 residues.